This section outlines one T cell receptor (beta chain) sequence together with its context. Within the sample, other DNA sequences also encode this same CDR3. This specimen belongs to a study of blood T cell repertoires in COVID-19. Authors' data handling: Estimates of nucleated cell counts were drawn from the amplification of reference gene primers. Sequencing used immunoSEQ multiplex PCR; TCRdb keeps in-frame clones, though not all of them. Clonal size and the V and J genes are those of that table, whereas D and trimming came from the DNA. The sample gives about 80,000 clones, around 91% of which show up once; 4.3% is in the top ten. The V gene lost 2 bases and the J gene lost 3 bases, with 8 bases spanning the gap. This CDR3 contains 13 residues. Germline V gives CDR1 MDHEN, CDR2 SYDVKM.

The sample was peripheral blood. The genes are TRBV28 and TRBJ2-7, with D perhaps TRBD2 (5 bases). This clonotype was sampled from a woman of 80 years or more with active or convalescent COVID-19. The CDR3 sequence: CASSLAGSYEQYF. For the CDR3, the DNA is TGTGCCAGCAGTTTAGCGGGCAGCTACGAGCAGTACTTC.